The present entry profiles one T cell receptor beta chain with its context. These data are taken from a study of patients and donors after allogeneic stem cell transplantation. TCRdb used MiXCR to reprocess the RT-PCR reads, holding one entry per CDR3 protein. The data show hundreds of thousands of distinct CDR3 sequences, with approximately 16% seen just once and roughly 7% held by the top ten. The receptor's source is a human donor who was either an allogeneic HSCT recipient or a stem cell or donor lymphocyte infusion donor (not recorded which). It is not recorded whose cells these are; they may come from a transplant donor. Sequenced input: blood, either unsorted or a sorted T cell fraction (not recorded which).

CDR3 coding DNA: TGTGCCAGCAGTGGGGCCGGAGGACAGGGTTCGAATGAGCAGTTCTTC. Amino acids: CASSGAGGQGSNEQFF. This chain connects TRBV25-1 to TRBJ2-1, with 8 bases that match TRBD1. Germline V gene data show CDR1 as MGHDK and CDR2 as SYGVNS. V lost 4 bases, J lost 7 bases, and 12 bases stayed unmatched. The CDR3 loop spans 16 amino acids.